This entry lists 8 T cell receptor beta chains sequenced from one sample in a study of circulating CD8 cells and anti-PD-1 response in melanoma. Each library started from about 14 ng of total RNA using the QIAseq Immune Repertoire TCR panel. TCRdb recomputed calls from the reads with MiXCR, one row per CDR3 protein. The sample lists about 610 distinct CDR3 sequences, more than 3% occurring once. From live CD3+CD8+TCRalphabeta+ cells, four PD-1 and/or TIGIT subsets were sorted. The sequences come from CD8+ T cells from PBMCs, collected at baseline or after one month of anti-PD-1 therapy (not recorded which). Receptor source: a human donor with melanoma.

This clonotype occurred a few times. This rearrangement joins TRBV28 to TRBJ2-1; D is possibly TRBD2 (6 bases). Germline V gene sequence: CDR1 MDHEN, CDR2 SYDVKM. V was trimmed by 5 bases and J by 10 bases, leaving 21 bases between them. This CDR3 region has 15 residues. CDR3 sequence reads: CASSPAGSRAGEQFF. CDR3 sequence (DNA): TGTGCCAGCAGTCCCGCAGGATCGCGGGCGGGGGAGCAGTTCTTC. The full variable domain, rest sourced from reference TRBV28 and TRBJ2-1, is DVKVTQSSRYLVKRTGEKVFLECVQDMDHENMFWYRQDPGLGLRLIYFSYDVKMKEKGDIPEGYSVSREKKERFSLILESASTNQTSMYLCASSPAGSRAGEQFFGPGTRLTVL.

This clonotype was observed a few times. CDR3 in DNA: TGTGCCAGCAGTTTATCTGTAGGGAACGAGCAGTACTTC. Its protein product is CASSLSVGNEQYF. V is TRBV28 and J is TRBJ2-7; D is uncertain. The CDR3 loop spans 13 amino acids. V was trimmed by 1 base and J by 5 bases, leaving 9 bases between them. The germline gives CDR1 MDHEN, CDR2 SYDVKM.

This clonotype is large within its sample. This chain connects TRBV4-3 to TRBJ2-4, with TRBD1 matching 7 bases. V shed 5 bases and J 8 bases; nucleotides not matched to a gene: 12. This CDR3 region has 15 residues. Germline values: CDR1 LGHNA, CDR2 YSLEER. The CDR3 DNA follows: TGCGCCAGCAGCACGAACAGGGGTCCCTCTGACATTCAGTACTTC. It yields the protein CASSTNRGPSDIQYF.

This clonotype is termed large. The chain joins TRBV18 to TRBJ2-7; 11 bases match TRBD1. This CDR3 has 14 residues. V lost 4 bases, J lost 4 bases, and 3 bases stayed unmatched. Germline V gene sequence: CDR1 KGHSH, CDR2 LQKENI. This CDR3 is CASSRRDRGYEQYF. CDR3 coding DNA: TGTGCCAGCTCACGCCGGGACAGGGGGTACGAGCAGTACTTC. The whole variable domain, filled in from reference TRBV18 and TRBJ2-7, reads NAGVMQNPRHLVRRRGQEARLRCSPMKGHSHVYWYRQLPEEGLKFMVYLQKENIIDESGMPKERFSAEFPKEGPSILRIQQVVRGDSAAYFCASSRRDRGYEQYFGPGTRLTVT.

This clonotype is medium-sized by share. The chain joins TRBV6-5 to TRBJ1-1, with D tentatively TRBD1 (5 bases). Per germline, CDR1 MNHEY and CDR2 SVGAGI. V shed 2 bases and J shed 4 bases, with 8 bases lying between them. The CDR3 runs to 13 residues. CDR3 protein: CASSYPGFTEAFF. CDR3 DNA sequence: TGTGCCAGCAGTTACCCAGGGTTCACTGAAGCTTTCTTT.

This clonotype is deemed large. The chain carries TRBV7-9 and TRBJ2-5; D is uncertain. CDR1 and CDR2 (germline): SEHNR, FQNEAQ (reference sequence). V dropped 4 bases and J dropped 5 bases, with 17 bases sitting between them. The CDR3 extends over 15 amino acids. The CDR3 sequence is CASSSPGGPGETQYF. As DNA, the CDR3 is TGTGCCAGCAGCTCACCGGGTGGGCCCGGGGAGACCCAGTACTTC.

This chain links TRBV19 with TRBJ1-5; D is ambiguous. Germline CDR1 and CDR2: LNHDA and SQIVND (reference sequence). The ends were cut back, 8 bases at V and 5 bases at J, with 10 bases in the middle. There are 12 residues in the CDR3. Here the CDR3 DNA reads TGTGCCAGTGATGAAATGGATCAGCCCCAGCATTTT. Protein sequence: CASDEMDQPQHF.

By frequency in the sample, this clonotype is large. J is TRBJ2-7 and V is TRBV5-1; the D gene is possibly TRBD1 (6 bases). The CDR3 contains 14 residues. V lost 1 base and J lost 5, with 13 bases in between. Per germline, CDR1 SGHRS and CDR2 YFSETQ. This CDR3 is CASSLSRGVNEQYF. The CDR3 DNA reads as TGCGCCAGCAGCTTGTCCAGGGGAGTGAACGAGCAGTACTTC.